This T cell receptor (beta chain) was sequenced during a study of regulatory and conventional T cells in RAG deficiency. Sequenced by immunoSEQ multiplex PCR; TCRdb stores in-frame clones only, minus some. Of roughly 28,000 clones in the sample, about 90% were seen once. The study's findings and limits: Shannon entropy was markedly lower and Simpson indices higher in RAG-deficient patients than control T-cell subsets. In Omenn syndrome, Treg and Tconv repertoires overlapped >85%.

From germline, CDR1 is GTSNPN and CDR2 SVGIG (reference sequence). Trimming shortened V by 5 bases and J by 10 bases, and 21 bases separated the two germline ends. CDR3 length equals 13 residues. Comment on this clone: Its antigen is currently unknown.

Regulatory T cells were sorted from blood as CD4+ CD25-high CD127-low cells. This sample also appeared in a second study, on regulatory T cells. Per that study: The PCR used 52 TRBV and 13 TRBJ primers. Skewed V and J usage and few unique V-J pairs marked patient repertoires, most in Tregs.

V usage is TRBV30 and J usage is TRBJ2-7; the D gene could be TRBD1 or TRBD2 (5 bases each). Source material: Tregs sorted from blood. This sequence originates from a human donor in good health. The CDR3 DNA reads TGTGCCTGGGGTCCGGGACCTGCCGAGGATCAGTACTTC. As protein: CAWGPGPAEDQYF.